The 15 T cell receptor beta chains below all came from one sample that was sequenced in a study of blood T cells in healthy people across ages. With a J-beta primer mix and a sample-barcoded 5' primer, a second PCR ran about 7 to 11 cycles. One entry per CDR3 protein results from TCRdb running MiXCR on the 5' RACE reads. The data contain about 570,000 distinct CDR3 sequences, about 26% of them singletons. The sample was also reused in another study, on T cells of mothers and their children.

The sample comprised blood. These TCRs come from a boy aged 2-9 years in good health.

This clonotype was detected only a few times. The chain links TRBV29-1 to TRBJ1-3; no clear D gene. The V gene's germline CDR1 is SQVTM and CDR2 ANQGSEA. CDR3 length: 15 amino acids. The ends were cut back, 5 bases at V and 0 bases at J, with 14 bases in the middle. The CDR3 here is CSVIELGSSGNTIYF. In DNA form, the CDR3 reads TGCAGCGTTATAGAGCTCGGGAGCTCTGGAAACACCATATATTTT.

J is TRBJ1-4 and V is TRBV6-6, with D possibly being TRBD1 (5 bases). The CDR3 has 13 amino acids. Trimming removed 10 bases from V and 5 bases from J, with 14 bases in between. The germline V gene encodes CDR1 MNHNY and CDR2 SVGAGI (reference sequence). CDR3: CATRDPSNEKLFF. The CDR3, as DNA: TGTGCCACCAGGGACCCCTCAAATGAAAAACTGTTTTTT.

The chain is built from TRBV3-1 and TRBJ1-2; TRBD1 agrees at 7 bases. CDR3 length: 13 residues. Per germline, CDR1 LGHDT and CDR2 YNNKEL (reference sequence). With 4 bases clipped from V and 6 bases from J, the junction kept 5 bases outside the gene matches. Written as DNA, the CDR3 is TGTGCCAGCAGCCGCGGGACAGAAGATGGCTACACCTTC. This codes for CASSRGTEDGYTF.

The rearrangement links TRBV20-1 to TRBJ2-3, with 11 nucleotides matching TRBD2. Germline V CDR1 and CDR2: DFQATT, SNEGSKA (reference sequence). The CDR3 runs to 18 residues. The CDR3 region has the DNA TGCACTATGGCTACTAGCGGGGGCCAAAGAGGGTTCACAGATACGCAGTATTTT. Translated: CTMATSGGQRGFTDTQYF.

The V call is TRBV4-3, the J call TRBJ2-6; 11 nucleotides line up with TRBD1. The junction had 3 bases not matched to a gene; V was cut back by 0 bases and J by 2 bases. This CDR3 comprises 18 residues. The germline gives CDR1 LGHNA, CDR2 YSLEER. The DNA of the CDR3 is TGCGCCAGCAGCCAAGATTGGACAGGGGGCGCTGGGGCCAACGTCCTGACTTTC. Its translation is CASSQDWTGGAGANVLTF.

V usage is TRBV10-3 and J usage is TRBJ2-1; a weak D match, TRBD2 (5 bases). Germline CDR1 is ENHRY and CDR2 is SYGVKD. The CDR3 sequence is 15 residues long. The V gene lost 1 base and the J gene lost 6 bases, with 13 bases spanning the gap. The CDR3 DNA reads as TGTGCCATCAGTGAGTTAGTGGGAGCTTTCAATGAGCAGTTCTTC. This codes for CAISELVGAFNEQFF.

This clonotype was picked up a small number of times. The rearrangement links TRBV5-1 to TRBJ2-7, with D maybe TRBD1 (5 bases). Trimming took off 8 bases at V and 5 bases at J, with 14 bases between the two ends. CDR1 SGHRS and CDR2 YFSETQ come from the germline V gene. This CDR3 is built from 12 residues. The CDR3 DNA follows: TGCGCCAGTGGGGCATTGACGAACGAGCAGTACTTC. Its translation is CASGALTNEQYF.

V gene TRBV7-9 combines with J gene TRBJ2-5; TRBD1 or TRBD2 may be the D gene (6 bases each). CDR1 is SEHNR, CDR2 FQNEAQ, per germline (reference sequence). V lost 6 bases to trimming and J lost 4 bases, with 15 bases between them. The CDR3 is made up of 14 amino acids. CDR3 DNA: TGTGCCAGCAGGGGCCCACAGGGAGGAGAGACCCAGTACTTC. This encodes CASRGPQGGETQYF.

The CDR3 bases are TGCGCCAGCAGCCCTCAGGGGGAAGTAAATGAAAAACTGTTTTTT. It specifies CASSPQGEVNEKLFF. This rearrangement joins TRBV5-1 to TRBJ1-4; TRBD1 matches at 7 bases. The germline V gene encodes CDR1 SGHRS and CDR2 YFSETQ. The CDR3 runs to 15 residues. Losses at the gene ends were 4 bases for V and 5 bases for J; bases not matched to a gene: 8.

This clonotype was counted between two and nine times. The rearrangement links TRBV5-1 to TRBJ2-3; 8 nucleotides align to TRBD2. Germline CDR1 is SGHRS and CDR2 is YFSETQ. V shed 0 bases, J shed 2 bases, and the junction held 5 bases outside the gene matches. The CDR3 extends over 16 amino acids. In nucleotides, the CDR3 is TGCGCCAGCAGCTTGGTGAGCGGGGGAATCACAGATACGCAGTATTTT. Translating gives CASSLVSGGITDTQYF.

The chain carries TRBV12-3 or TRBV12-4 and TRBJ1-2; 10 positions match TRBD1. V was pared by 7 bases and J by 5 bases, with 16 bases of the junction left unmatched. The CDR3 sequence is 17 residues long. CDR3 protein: CASTFIGTGDLFYGYTF. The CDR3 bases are TGTGCCAGCACCTTTATCGGGACAGGGGATCTATTTTATGGCTACACCTTC.

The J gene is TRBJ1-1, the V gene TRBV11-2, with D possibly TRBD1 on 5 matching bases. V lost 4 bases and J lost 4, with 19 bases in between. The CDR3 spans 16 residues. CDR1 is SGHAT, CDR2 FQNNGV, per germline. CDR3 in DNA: TGTGCCAGCAGCTCCCCCCGAGGAGGTGGGGGCACTGAAGCTTTCTTT. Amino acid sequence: CASSSPRGGGGTEAFF.

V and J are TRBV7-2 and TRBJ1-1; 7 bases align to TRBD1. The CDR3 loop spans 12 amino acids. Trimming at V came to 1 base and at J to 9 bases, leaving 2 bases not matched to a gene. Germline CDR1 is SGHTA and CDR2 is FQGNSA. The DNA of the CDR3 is TGTGCCAGCAGCTTAGTACAGGGGCAAGCTTTCTTT. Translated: CASSLVQGQAFF. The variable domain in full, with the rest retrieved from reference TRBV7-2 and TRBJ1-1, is GAGVSQSPSNKVTEKGKDVELRCDPISGHTALYWYRQSLGQGLEFLIYFQGNSAPDKSGLPSDRFSAERTGGSVSTLTIQRTQQEDSAVYLCASSLVQGQAFFGQGTRLTVV.

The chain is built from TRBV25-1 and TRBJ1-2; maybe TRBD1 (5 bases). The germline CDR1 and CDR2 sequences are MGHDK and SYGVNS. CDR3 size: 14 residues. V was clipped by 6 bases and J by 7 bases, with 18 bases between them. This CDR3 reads CASRTGTDFSGYTF. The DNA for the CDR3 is TGTGCCAGCAGGACCGGGACGGACTTCTCTGGCTACACCTTC.

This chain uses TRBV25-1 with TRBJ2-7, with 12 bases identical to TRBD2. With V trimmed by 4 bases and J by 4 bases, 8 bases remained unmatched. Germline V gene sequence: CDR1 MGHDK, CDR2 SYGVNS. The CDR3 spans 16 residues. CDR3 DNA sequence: TGTGCCAGCAGTGTCTTGACTAGCGGGAGTTCTTACGAGCAGTACTTC. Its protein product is CASSVLTSGSSYEQYF.